This TCR beta chain appears in the sequencing data of a study of blood T cell repertoires in COVID-19. Study-wide context: COVID-19 samples, acute and convalescent, were from the United States, Italy and Spain. Sources were T cells, B-cell-depleted T cells, or PBMCs; the material itself was cDNA or gDNA.

The protocol was immunoSEQ multiplex PCR, while the TCRdb copy is restricted to in-frame clones and leaves out a portion. Here the sample spans 200,000 to 250,000 clones, roughly 84% being singletons. The CDR3 length is 13 residues. The germline V gene encodes CDR1 ENHRY and CDR2 SYGVKD. The V end lost 8 bases, the J end lost 2 bases, and 7 bases lay between the germline ends. Sequencing was performed on peripheral blood. The chain employs TRBV10-3 and TRBJ2-6, with D perhaps TRBD2 (6 bases). The receptor was derived from a man younger than 40 with active or convalescent COVID-19. In nucleotides, the CDR3 is TGTGCCATCGCGGGGCCTGGGGCCAACGTCCTGACTTTC. It yields the protein CAIAGPGANVLTF.